Detailed here is one TCR beta chain. Antigen: not known. These data are taken from a study of graft-versus-host responses after intestinal transplantation. Study summary: Anti-thymocyte globulin induction, then tacrolimus and steroids for about 3 years, went to all recipients. Overall study findings and caveats: The marrow of recipients harbored GvH clones, and ileum or blood showed some of them first. An association linked early post-transplant HvG declines with peak circulating GvH clone levels. Clonal ratios of graft-versus-host to host-versus-graft in allografts were high for patients exhibiting graft-donor T cell macrochimerism.

This CDR3 has 15 amino acids. Deletions cut 0 bases from V and 6 bases from J, with 13 bases between. CDR1 and CDR2 (germline): SGHRS, YFSETQ. Only in-frame clones appear in the TCRdb table, and some are missing; sequencing was by immunoSEQ multiplex PCR. The sample shows 35,000 to 45,000 clones, roughly nine tenths of them seen only once. This chain uses TRBV5-1 with TRBJ2-1, with D unclear. The specimen comprised PBMCs, sampled 267 days after transplant. The clonotype comes from a human patient who received an intestinal transplant, so some T cells may come from the graft donor. The CDR3 protein is CASSLALGPGNEQFF. CDR3 DNA: TGCGCCAGCAGCTTGGCTCTAGGCCCAGGCAATGAGCAGTTCTTC.